A single sample gave rise to the 7 T cell receptor beta chains below, sequenced in a study of blood T cell repertoires in COVID-19. TCRdb's copy holds only in-frame clones and misses some; the assay was immunoSEQ multiplex PCR. This table has about 120,000 clones, 82% appearing once. The source material was peripheral blood. All receptors derive from a human donor in a cohort sampled during active COVID-19.

In this sample, this clone turned up once. The rearrangement joins TRBV3-1 (or the pseudogene TRBV3-2) to TRBJ2-7, with 10 bases fitting TRBD2. CDR3 length: 16 residues. V shed 4 bases and J 2 bases; nucleotides not matched to a gene: 8. Germline V gives CDR1 LGHDT, CDR2 YNNKEL (reference sequence). The CDR3 bases are TGTGCCAGCAGCCCCACGCTCAGCGGGGGGGCCTACGAGCAGTACTTC. Translated: CASSPTLSGGAYEQYF.

Remarks on this clone: This specimen includes other DNA sequences encoding the same CDR3. DNA for the CDR3: TGTGCCAGCAGCCCGGGACAGGGTGTTGGATACGAGCAGTACTTC. Translating it yields CASSPGQGVGYEQYF. This chain joins TRBV7-9 and TRBJ2-7; 9 nucleotides align to TRBD1. The J segment lost 4 bases and the V segment lost 5 bases, leaving 9 bases of the junction unmatched. CDR1 is SEHNR and CDR2 is FQNEAQ in the germline V gene (reference sequence). The CDR3 is 15 residues long.

This clone was seen ten or more times. The chain is built from TRBV7-8 and TRBJ2-7; D remains ambiguous. The ends were cut back, 1 base at V and 7 bases at J, with 14 bases in the middle. The germline gives CDR1 SGHVS, CDR2 FQNEAQ. This CDR3 is built from 14 residues. The CDR3 sequence is CASSLGHGSEEQYF. CDR3 coding DNA: TGTGCCAGCAGCTTAGGTCATGGCAGTGAAGAGCAGTACTTC.

The rearrangement links TRBV18 to TRBJ1-1; possibly TRBD1 for D (6 bases). The CDR3 spans 13 residues. CDR1 KGHSH and CDR2 LQKENI come from the germline V gene. V was pared by 1 base and J by 6 bases, with 9 bases between. CDR3 region: CASSPLQGAEAFF. For the CDR3, the DNA is TGTGCCAGCTCACCACTACAGGGCGCTGAAGCTTTCTTT. Looking up the rest from reference TRBV18 and TRBJ1-1 gives the full variable domain: NAGVMQNPRHLVRRRGQEARLRCSPMKGHSHVYWYRQLPEEGLKFMVYLQKENIIDESGMPKERFSAEFPKEGPSILRIQQVVRGDSAAYFCASSPLQGAEAFFGQGTRLTVV.

The chain has TRBV6-2 or TRBV6-3 and TRBJ1-5; 11 bases match TRBD1. V trimming: 0 bases; J trimming: 2 bases; junction bases outside the gene matches: 3. CDR1 is MNHEY and CDR2 is SVGEGT in the germline V gene. CDR3 length: 17 residues. The CDR3 here is CASSYSQGQGGNQPQHF. The CDR3 DNA sequence: TGTGCCAGCAGTTACTCACAGGGACAGGGGGGCAATCAGCCCCAGCATTTT.

V and J are TRBV5-1 and TRBJ2-5, with 7 bases identical to TRBD1. The V gene's germline CDR1 is SGHRS and CDR2 YFSETQ. The CDR3 is 14 amino acids. Trimming took 7 bases from V and 5 from J; bases not matched to a gene: 11. CDR3 loop: CASSPDRPGETQYF. CDR3 bases: TGCGCCAGCTCTCCGGACAGGCCTGGGGAGACCCAGTACTTC.

The chain carries TRBV7-2 and TRBJ2-1; D is ambiguous. V was shortened by 1 base and J by 8 bases, with 9 bases between the two germline ends. The length of the CDR3 is 13 residues. Germline loops: CDR1 SGHTA, CDR2 FQGNSA. CDR3 in amino acids: CASSLVLVYEQFF. In DNA, the CDR3 is TGTGCCAGCAGCTTAGTGCTAGTGTATGAGCAGTTCTTC.